Listed here is a single T cell receptor beta chain. This clonotype was found a few times. Its cognate antigen has yet to be identified. The sample holds no much larger clone one base away, and base qualities are not on file. These data come from a study of T-cell reconstitution after alpha-beta-depleted transplantation in children (dated by TCRdb to 2016 to 2017). For the wider study: Using TCR repertoire profiling, the study quantitatively followed how T-cell immune reconstitution unfolded in children after TCRalphabeta/CD19-depleted allogeneic hematopoietic cell transplantation.

The CDR3, from cysteine to phenylalanine, totals 16 residues. Here the CDR3 DNA is all that survives: 48 bases in frame from base 1. From V the trimming removes 7 bases and from J it removes 6 bases, while the gene matches leave 12 bases of the junction unaccounted for. Library generation was performed with PCR. Sequencing was performed on an Illumina HiSeq 2500. Molecular barcoding was employed in the preparation of TCR libraries, with unique molecular identifiers being used to normalize TCRbeta repertoire quantification. The public reads were reanalyzed by TCRdb: fastp trimming at Q25, MiXCR alignment, in-frame beta chains only. Identical CDR3 proteins give one entry, which carries the most common genes and DNA. Within this sample are some 400,000 distinct CDR3 sequences, with about a fifth of them counted one time only. The top ten hold 3.8% of the sample.

Recombination joined TRBV12-3 or TRBV12-4 with TRBJ2-3, with TRBD1 identical over 11 junction bases. This sequence originates from a human donor who donated a stem cell graft to a child with acute myeloid leukemia. The sequencing here drew on PBMCs from the stem cell graft donor, taken from the stem cell graft. The CDR3 reads CASKKSGTGGRDTQYF. The bases read TGTGCCAGCAAAAAATCCGGGACAGGGGGTCGGGATACGCAGTATTTT.